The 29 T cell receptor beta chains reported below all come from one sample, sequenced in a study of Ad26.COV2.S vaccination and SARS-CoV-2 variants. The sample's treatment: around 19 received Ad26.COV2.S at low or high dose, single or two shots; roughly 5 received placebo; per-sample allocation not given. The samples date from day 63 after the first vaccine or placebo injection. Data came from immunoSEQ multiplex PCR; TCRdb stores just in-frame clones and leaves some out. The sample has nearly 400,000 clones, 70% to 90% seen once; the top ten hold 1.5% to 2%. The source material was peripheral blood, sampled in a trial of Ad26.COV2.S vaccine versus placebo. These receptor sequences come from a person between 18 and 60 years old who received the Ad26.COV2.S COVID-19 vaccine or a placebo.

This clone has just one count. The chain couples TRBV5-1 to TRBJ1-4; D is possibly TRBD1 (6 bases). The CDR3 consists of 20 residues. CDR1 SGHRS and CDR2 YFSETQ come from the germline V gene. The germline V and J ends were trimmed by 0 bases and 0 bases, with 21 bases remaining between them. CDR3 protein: CASSLEGLGGRDATNEKLFF. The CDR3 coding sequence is TGCGCCAGCAGCTTGGAGGGTCTGGGGGGCAGGGACGCAACTAATGAAAAACTGTTTTTT.

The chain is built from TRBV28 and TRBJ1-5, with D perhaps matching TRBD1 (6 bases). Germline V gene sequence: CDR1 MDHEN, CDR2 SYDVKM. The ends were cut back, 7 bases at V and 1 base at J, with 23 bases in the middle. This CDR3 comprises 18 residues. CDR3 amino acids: CASKLSGVGRASNQPQHF. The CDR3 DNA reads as TGTGCCAGCAAACTATCAGGGGTTGGTCGAGCAAGCAATCAGCCCCAGCATTTT.

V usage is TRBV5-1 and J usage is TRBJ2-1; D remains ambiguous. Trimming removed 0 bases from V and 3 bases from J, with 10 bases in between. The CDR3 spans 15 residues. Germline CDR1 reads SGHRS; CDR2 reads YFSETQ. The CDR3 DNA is TGCGCCAGCAGCTTGGAGGCGAACCTCTACAATGAGCAGTTCTTC. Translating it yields CASSLEANLYNEQFF.

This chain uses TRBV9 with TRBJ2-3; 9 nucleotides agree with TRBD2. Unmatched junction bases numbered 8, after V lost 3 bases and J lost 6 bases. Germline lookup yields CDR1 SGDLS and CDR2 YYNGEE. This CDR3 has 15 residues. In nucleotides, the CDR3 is TGTGCCAGCAGCGAGGGACTAGCCCCAGGGGATACGCAGTATTTT. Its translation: CASSEGLAPGDTQYF.

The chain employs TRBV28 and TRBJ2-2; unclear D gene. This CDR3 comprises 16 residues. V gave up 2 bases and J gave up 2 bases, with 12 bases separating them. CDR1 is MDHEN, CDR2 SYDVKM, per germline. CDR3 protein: CASSLNVGPNTGELFF. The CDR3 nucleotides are TGTGCCAGCAGTTTAAATGTCGGGCCAAACACCGGGGAGCTGTTTTTT.

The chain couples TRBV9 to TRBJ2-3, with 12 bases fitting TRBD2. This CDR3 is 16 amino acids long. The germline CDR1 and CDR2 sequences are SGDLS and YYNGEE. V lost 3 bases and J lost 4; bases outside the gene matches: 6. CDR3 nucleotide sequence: TGTGCCAGCAGCGACGGACTAGCGGGATTCGCAGATACGCAGTATTTT. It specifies CASSDGLAGFADTQYF.

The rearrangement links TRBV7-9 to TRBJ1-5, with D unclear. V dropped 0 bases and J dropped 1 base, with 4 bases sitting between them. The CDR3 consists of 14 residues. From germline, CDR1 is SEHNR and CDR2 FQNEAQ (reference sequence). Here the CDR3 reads CASSLAASNQPQHF. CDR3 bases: TGTGCCAGCAGCTTAGCGGCCAGCAATCAGCCCCAGCATTTT.

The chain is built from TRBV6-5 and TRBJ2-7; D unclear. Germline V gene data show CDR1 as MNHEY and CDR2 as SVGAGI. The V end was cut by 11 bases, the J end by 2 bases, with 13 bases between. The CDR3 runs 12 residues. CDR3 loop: CAAFRAAYEQYF. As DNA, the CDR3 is TGTGCCGCCTTTCGGGCTGCCTACGAGCAGTACTTC.

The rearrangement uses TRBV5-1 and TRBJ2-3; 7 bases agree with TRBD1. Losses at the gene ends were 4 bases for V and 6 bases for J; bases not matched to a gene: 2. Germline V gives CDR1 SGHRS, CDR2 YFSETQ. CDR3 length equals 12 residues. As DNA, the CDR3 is TGCGCCAGCAGCGAGGGGGCCGATACGCAGTATTTT. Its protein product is CASSEGADTQYF.

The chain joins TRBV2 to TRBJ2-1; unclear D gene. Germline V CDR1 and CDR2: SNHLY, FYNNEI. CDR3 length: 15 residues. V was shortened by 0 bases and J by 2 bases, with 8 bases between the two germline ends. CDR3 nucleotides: TGTGCCAGCAGTGAAGCTCGGACCCCCTACAATGAGCAGTTCTTC. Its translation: CASSEARTPYNEQFF.

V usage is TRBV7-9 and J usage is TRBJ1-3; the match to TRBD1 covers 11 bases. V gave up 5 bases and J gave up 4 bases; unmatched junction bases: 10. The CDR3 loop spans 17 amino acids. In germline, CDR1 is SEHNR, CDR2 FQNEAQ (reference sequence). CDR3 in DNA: TGTGCCAGCAGCCACCCCAGGACAGGGGGCAAGGGAAACACCATATATTTT. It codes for CASSHPRTGGKGNTIYF.

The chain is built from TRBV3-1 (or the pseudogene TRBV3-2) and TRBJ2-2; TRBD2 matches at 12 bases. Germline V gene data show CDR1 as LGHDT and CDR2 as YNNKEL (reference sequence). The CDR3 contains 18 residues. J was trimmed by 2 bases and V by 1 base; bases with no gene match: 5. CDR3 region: CASSQVQLAGGNTGELFF. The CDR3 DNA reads TGTGCCAGCAGCCAAGTGCAACTAGCGGGAGGAAACACCGGGGAGCTGTTTTTT.

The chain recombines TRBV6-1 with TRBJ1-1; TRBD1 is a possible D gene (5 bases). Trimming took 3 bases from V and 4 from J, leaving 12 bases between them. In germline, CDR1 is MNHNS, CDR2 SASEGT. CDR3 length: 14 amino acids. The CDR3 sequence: CASSEIGGSTEAFF. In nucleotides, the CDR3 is TGTGCCAGCAGTGAGATCGGGGGTAGCACTGAAGCTTTCTTT.

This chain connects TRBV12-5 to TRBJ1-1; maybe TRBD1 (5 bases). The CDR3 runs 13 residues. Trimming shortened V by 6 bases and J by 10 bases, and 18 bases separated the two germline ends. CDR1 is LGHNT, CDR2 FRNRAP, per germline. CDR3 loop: CASGLDSVSPAFF. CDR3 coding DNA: TGTGCTAGTGGACTTGACAGTGTCTCCCCAGCTTTCTTT. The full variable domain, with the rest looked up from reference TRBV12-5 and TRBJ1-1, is DARVTQTPRHKVTEMGQEVTMRCQPILGHNTVFWYRQTMMQGLELLAYFRNRAPLDDSGMPKDRFSAEMPDATLATLKIQPSEPRDSAVYFCASGLDSVSPAFFGQGTRLTVV.

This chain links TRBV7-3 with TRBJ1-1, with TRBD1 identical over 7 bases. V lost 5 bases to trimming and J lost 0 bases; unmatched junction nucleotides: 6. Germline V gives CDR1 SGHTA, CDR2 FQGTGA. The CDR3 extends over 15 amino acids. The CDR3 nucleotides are TGTGCCAGCAGCCCCTTCGGACAGGTGAACACTGAAGCTTTCTTT. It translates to CASSPFGQVNTEAFF.

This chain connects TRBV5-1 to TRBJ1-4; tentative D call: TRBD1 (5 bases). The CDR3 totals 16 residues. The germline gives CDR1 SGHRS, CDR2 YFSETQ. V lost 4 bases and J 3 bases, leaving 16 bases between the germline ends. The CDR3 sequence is CASSPRDGRSNEKLFF. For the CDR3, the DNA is TGCGCCAGCAGCCCCCGGGACGGAAGATCTAATGAAAAACTGTTTTTT.

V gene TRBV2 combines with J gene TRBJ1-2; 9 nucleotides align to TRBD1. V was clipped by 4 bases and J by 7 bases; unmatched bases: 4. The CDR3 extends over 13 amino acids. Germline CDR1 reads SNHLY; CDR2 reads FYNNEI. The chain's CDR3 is CASSGTGGRGYTF. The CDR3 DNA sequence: TGTGCCAGCAGTGGCACAGGGGGCCGTGGCTACACCTTC. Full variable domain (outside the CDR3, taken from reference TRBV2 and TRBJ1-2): EPEVTQTPSHQVTQMGQEVILRCVPISNHLYFYWYRQILGQKVEFLVSFYNNEISEKSEIFDDQFSVERPDGSNFTLKIRSTKLEDSAMYFCASSGTGGRGYTFGSGTRLTVV.

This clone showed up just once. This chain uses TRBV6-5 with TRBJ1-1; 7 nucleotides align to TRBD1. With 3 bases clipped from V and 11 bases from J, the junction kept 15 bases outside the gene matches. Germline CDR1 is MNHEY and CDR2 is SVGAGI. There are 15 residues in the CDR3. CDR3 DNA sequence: TGTGCCAGCAGTTATCGGCGACAGGGCGCAGCAGAGGCTTTCTTT. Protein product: CASSYRRQGAAEAFF.

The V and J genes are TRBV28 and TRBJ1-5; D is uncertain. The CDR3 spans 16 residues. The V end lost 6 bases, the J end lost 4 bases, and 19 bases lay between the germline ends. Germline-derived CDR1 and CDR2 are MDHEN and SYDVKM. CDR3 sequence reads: CASSPPRRYNNQPQHF. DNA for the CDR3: TGTGCCAGCAGCCCTCCCCGACGGTATAATAATCAGCCCCAGCATTTT.

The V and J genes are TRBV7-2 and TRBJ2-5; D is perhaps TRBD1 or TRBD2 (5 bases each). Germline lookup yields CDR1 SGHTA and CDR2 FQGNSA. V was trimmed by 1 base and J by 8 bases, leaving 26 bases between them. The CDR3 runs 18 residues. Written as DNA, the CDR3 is TGTGCCAGCAGCTTAGAAGGGGACCTTGCCGACGGCCCCCAAACCCAGTACTTC. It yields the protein CASSLEGDLADGPQTQYF.

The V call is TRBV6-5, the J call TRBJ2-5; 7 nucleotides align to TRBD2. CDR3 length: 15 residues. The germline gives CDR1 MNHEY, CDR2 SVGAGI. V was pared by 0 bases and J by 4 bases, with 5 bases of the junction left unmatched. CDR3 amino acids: CASSYSGTGGETQYF. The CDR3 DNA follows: TGTGCCAGCAGTTACTCTGGGACGGGGGGAGAGACCCAGTACTTC.

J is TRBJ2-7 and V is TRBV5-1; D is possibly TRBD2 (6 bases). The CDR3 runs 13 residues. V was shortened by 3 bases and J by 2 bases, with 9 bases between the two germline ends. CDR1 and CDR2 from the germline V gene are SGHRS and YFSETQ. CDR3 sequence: CASSWGDAYEQYF. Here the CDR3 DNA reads TGCGCCAGCAGCTGGGGGGATGCCTACGAGCAGTACTTC. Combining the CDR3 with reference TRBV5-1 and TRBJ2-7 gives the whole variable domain KAGVTQTPRYLIKTRGQQVTLSCSPISGHRSVSWYQQTPGQGLQFLFEYFSETQRNKGNFPGRFSGRQFSNSRSEMNVSTLELGDSALYLCASSWGDAYEQYFGPGTRLTVT.

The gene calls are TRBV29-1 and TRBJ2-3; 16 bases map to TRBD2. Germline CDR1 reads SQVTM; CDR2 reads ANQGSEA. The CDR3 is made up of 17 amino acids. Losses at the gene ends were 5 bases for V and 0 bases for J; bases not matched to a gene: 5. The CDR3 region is CSVKGTSGRVSTDTQYF. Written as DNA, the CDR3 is TGCAGCGTTAAAGGGACTAGCGGGAGGGTAAGCACAGATACGCAGTATTTT.

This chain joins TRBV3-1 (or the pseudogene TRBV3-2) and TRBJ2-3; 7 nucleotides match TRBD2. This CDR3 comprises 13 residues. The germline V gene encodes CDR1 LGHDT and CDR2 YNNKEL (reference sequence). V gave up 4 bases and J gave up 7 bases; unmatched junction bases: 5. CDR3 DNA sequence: TGTGCCAGCAGCCGAGCGCGGGGGTATACGCAGTATTTT. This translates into CASSRARGYTQYF.

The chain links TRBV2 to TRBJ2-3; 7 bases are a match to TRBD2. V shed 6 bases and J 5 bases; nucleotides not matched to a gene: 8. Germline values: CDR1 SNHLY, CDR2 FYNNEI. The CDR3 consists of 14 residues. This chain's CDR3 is CASSGLERGDTQYF. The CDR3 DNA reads TGTGCCAGCAGCGGACTAGAGCGGGGAGATACGCAGTATTTT.

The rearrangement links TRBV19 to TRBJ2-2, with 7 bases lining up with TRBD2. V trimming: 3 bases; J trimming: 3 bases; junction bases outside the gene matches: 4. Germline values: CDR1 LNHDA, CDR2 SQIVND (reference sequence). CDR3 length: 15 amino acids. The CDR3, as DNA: TGTGCCAGTAGTATTGAGGGAGGGCACACCGGGGAGCTGTTTTTT. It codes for CASSIEGGHTGELFF.

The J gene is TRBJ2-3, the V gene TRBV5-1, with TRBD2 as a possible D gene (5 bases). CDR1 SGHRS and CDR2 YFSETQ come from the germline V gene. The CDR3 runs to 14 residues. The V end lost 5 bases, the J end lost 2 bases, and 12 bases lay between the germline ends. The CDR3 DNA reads TGCGCCAGCAGGGCAACGGGGTCCACAGATACGCAGTATTTT. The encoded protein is CASRATGSTDTQYF. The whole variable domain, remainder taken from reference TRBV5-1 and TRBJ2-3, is KAGVTQTPRYLIKTRGQQVTLSCSPISGHRSVSWYQQTPGQGLQFLFEYFSETQRNKGNFPGRFSGRQFSNSRSEMNVSTLELGDSALYLCASRATGSTDTQYFGPGTRLTVL.

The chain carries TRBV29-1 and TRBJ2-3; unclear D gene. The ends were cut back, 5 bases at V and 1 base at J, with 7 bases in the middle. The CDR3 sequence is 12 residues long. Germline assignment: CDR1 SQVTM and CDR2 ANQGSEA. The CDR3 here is CSVSGGTDTQYF. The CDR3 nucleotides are TGCAGCGTTTCTGGAGGCACAGATACGCAGTATTTT.

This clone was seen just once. Written as DNA, the CDR3 is TGCAGCGTCTCCGCCGGGACACCGTACGAGCAGTACTTC. It yields the protein CSVSAGTPYEQYF. The chain employs TRBV29-1 and TRBJ2-7; maybe TRBD1 (6 bases). The germline gives CDR1 SQVTM, CDR2 ANQGSEA. Trimming removed 6 bases at V and 4 bases at J, with 16 bases between. There are 13 residues in the CDR3.